This T cell receptor beta chain appears in the sequencing data of a study of blood T cells in healthy people across ages. Study results and limitations: Since the PBMCs were unsorted, naive and antigen-experienced cells could not be conclusively compared.

The CDR3 consists of 15 residues. Trimming shortened V by 4 bases and J by 0 bases, and 12 bases separated the two germline ends. The table lists this clonotype with a few counts. Its antigen is unidentified. Alongside a J-beta primer mix, a sample-barcoded 5' primer served in a second PCR lasting about 7 to 11 cycles. TCRdb processed the 5' RACE reads anew with MiXCR; each CDR3 protein has one entry. The sample records more than 1,400,000 distinct CDR3 sequences, 42% being singletons. Samples each yielded at least 6 micrograms of total RNA. This chain uses TRBV12-3 or TRBV12-4 with TRBJ1-2; no clear D. The sequencing input was blood. This receptor was obtained from a woman aged 18-30 years in good health. The CDR3 DNA reads as TGTGCCAGCAGTTGGCGGATAGTCGCTAACTATGGCTACACCTTC. This gives the protein CASSWRIVANYGYTF.